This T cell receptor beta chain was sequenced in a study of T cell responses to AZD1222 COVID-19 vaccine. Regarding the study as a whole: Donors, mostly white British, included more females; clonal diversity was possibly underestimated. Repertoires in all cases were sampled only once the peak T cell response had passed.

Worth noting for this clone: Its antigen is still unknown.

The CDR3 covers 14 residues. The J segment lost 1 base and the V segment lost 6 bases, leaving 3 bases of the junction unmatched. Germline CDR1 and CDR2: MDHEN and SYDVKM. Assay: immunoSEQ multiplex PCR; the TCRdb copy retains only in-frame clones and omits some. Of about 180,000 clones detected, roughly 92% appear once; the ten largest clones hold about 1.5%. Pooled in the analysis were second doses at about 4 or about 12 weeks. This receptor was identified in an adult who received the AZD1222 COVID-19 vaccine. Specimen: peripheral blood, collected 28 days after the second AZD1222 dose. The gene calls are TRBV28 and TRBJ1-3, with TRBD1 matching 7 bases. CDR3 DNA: TGTGCCAGCAGGCCGACAGGGTCTGGAAACACCATATATTTT. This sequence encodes CASRPTGSGNTIYF.